These 27 T cell receptor beta chains originate from one sample sequenced in a study of human T cells and chemical hapten exposure. TCRdb re-called the RACE reads with MiXCR, one entry per CDR3 protein. Of 360,000 or so distinct CDR3 sequences in the sample, about 6% were seen once. Time point given: patch test 2, 6 weeks after DPC sensitization. Treatment noted: therapeutic diphenylcyclopropenone sensitization with weekly scalp DPC. Here the sequenced sample was whole blood, taken in connection with sensitization to the hapten diphenylcyclopropenone (DPC). The receptors shown here come from a woman under 30 with alopecia areata. Some clones in this sample may be carry-over from other donors' samples.

This clonotype was found many times. The chain combines TRBV7-9 with TRBJ1-1; D may be TRBD1 (5 bases). Trimming cost V 5 bases and J 6 bases, with 19 bases left between them. Germline values: CDR1 SEHNR, CDR2 FQNEAQ (reference sequence). The CDR3 is 15 residues long. CDR3 nucleotide sequence: TGTGCCAGCAGCCCCCTACCAAGGGGTACGCCTGAAGCTTTCTTT. Residues: CASSPLPRGTPEAFF.

This clonotype was detected many times. The chain links TRBV4-2 to TRBJ1-5; D is uncertain. The germline gives CDR1 LGHNA, CDR2 YNFKEQ. This CDR3 has 14 residues. V lost 1 base and J lost 1, with 5 bases in between. The CDR3 loop reads CASSQARSNQPQHF. The CDR3 DNA is TGTGCCAGCAGCCAAGCCAGAAGCAATCAGCCCCAGCATTTT.

This clonotype was found a few times. The chain joins TRBV4-3 to TRBJ2-3, with D tentatively TRBD2 (5 bases). Germline V gene data show CDR1 as LGHNA and CDR2 as YSLEER. Trimming removed 4 bases from V and 10 bases from J, with 21 bases in between. The CDR3 length is 15 residues. CDR3 in DNA: TGCGCCAGCAGCCTAGATAGGACTCTCACGATCGCGCAGTATTTT. The encoded protein is CASSLDRTLTIAQYF.

At least ten counts were recorded for this clonotype. CDR3 nucleotide sequence: TGTGCCAGCAGTTCCTTGTTCCTCTCTGGGGATTCACCCCTCCACTTT. Amino acid sequence: CASSSLFLSGDSPLHF. V usage is TRBV6-5 and J usage is TRBJ1-6; D remains unclear. The CDR3 is made up of 16 amino acids. CDR1 is MNHEY, CDR2 SVGAGI, per germline. Trimming removed 4 bases from V and 8 bases from J, with 18 bases in between.

There are many counts of this clonotype. The chain has TRBV5-1 and TRBJ1-2; 9 positions match TRBD1. V was clipped by 4 bases and J by 4 bases; unmatched bases: 8. The CDR3 is 15 residues long. The germline CDR1 and CDR2 sequences are SGHRS and YFSETQ. The CDR3: CASSTGQGTLYGYTF. In DNA, the CDR3 is TGCGCCAGCAGCACGGGACAGGGAACCCTCTATGGCTACACCTTC.

This clonotype was picked up many times. The V and J genes are TRBV3-1 and TRBJ1-6; 7 bases line up with TRBD1. Germline V CDR1 and CDR2: LGHDT, YNNKEL (reference sequence). The CDR3 has 18 amino acids. V lost 3 bases, J lost 3 bases, and 11 bases stayed unmatched. CDR3 sequence reads: CASSQGGRDSVYNSPLHF. CDR3 coding DNA: TGTGCCAGCAGCCAGGGGGGACGGGACAGTGTCTATAATTCACCCCTCCACTTT.

The chain carries TRBV20-1 and TRBJ2-3; possible D gene TRBD2, 6 bases. V dropped 7 bases and J dropped 1 base, with 6 bases sitting between them. The CDR3 spans 11 residues. The germline V gene has CDR1 DFQATT and CDR2 SNEGSKA (reference sequence). The CDR3 nucleotides are TGCAGTGGCGGGGGCACAGATACGCAGTATTTT. Translated, it gives CSGGGTDTQYF.

The chain joins TRBV6-1 to TRBJ1-5; D may be TRBD1 (5 bases). This CDR3 comprises 14 residues. CDR1 is MNHNS, CDR2 SASEGT, per germline. Trimming pared 1 base from V and 7 bases from J, leaving 11 bases between. CDR3 amino acids: CASSEGLRGQPQHF. The CDR3 coding sequence is TGTGCCAGCAGTGAAGGCTTAAGGGGACAGCCCCAGCATTTT.

This clonotype was seen many times. The chain employs TRBV7-9 and TRBJ2-5, with D perhaps being TRBD1 or TRBD2 (5 bases each). The CDR3 covers 15 residues. V was trimmed by 2 bases and J by 0 bases, leaving 10 bases between them. CDR1 is SEHNR, CDR2 FQNEAQ, per germline (reference sequence). The CDR3 is CASSLNGGYQETQYF. In nucleotides, the CDR3 is TGTGCCAGCAGCTTAAATGGGGGATACCAAGAGACCCAGTACTTC.

This clonotype was seen only a few times. The CDR3, as DNA: TGCAGTGCTAGAGTTAGGGGAGGTCAGCCCCAGCATTTT. Translating gives CSARVRGGQPQHF. V gene TRBV20-1 combines with J gene TRBJ1-5; D possibly corresponds to TRBD1 (5 bases). V dropped 1 base and J dropped 6 bases, with 10 bases sitting between them. CDR1 is DFQATT and CDR2 is SNEGSKA in the germline V gene (reference sequence). CDR3 size: 13 residues.

The table lists this clonotype with many counts. The DNA of the CDR3 is TGTGCCAGCAGCCAAGGAAGGGAACCCTCTGGAAACACCATATATTTT. Translated, it gives CASSQGREPSGNTIYF. V usage is TRBV14 and J usage is TRBJ1-3; D is ambiguous. The CDR3 spans 16 residues. CDR1 is SGHDN, CDR2 FVKESK, per germline. V was clipped by 1 base and J by 0 bases, with 10 bases between them.

The rearrangement links TRBV20-1 to TRBJ2-3, with D hard to call. Germline V gives CDR1 DFQATT, CDR2 SNEGSKA (reference sequence). This CDR3 contains 13 residues. V dropped 8 bases and J dropped 5 bases, with 17 bases sitting between them. The CDR3 protein is CSSPRAEVDTQYF. The DNA for the CDR3 is TGCAGTTCCCCCCGCGCTGAAGTAGATACGCAGTATTTT.

The rearrangement links TRBV24-1 to TRBJ2-2; 10 bases align to TRBD2. This CDR3 comprises 14 residues. Germline lookup yields CDR1 KGHDR and CDR2 SFDVKD. V trimming: 7 bases; J trimming: 8 bases; junction bases outside the gene matches: 6. CDR3 protein: CATSPAGGLGELFF. In nucleotides, the CDR3 is TGTGCCACCAGCCCAGCGGGGGGGCTAGGGGAGCTGTTTTTT.

This clonotype was recorded a few times. The chain combines TRBV5-5 with TRBJ1-1; D not certain. With 1 base removed from V and 5 bases from J, the gap between germline ends came to 12 bases. From germline, CDR1 is SGHKS and CDR2 YYEKEE (reference sequence). This CDR3 has 14 amino acids. The CDR3 here is CASSLSVRETEAFF. The DNA of the CDR3 is TGTGCCAGCAGCTTGAGTGTAAGGGAGACTGAAGCTTTCTTT.

The table lists this clonotype with a count of one. The V call is TRBV28, the J call TRBJ2-7, with 12 bases that match TRBD1. This CDR3 is 17 amino acids long. CDR1 MDHEN and CDR2 SYDVKM come from the germline V gene. V was pared by 6 bases and J by 3 bases, with 12 bases of the junction left unmatched. As DNA, the CDR3 is TGTGCCAGCAGCCAATCCCCGGGACAGGGGGCATACTACGAGCAGTACTTC. It specifies CASSQSPGQGAYYEQYF.

This clonotype occurred a few times. J is TRBJ2-2 and V is TRBV28; unclear D gene. The CDR3 consists of 14 residues. Germline loops: CDR1 MDHEN, CDR2 SYDVKM. With 5 bases removed from V and 2 bases from J, the gap between germline ends came to 9 bases. CDR3 amino acids: CASSLNINTGELFF. CDR3 in DNA: TGTGCCAGCAGTCTAAACATCAACACCGGGGAGCTGTTTTTT.

This clonotype was detected many times. The rearrangement uses TRBV28 and TRBJ2-3; 9 nucleotides agree with TRBD1. Losses at the gene ends were 6 bases for V and 2 bases for J; bases not matched to a gene: 21. Germline assignment: CDR1 MDHEN and CDR2 SYDVKM. This CDR3 has 20 residues. CDR3 in DNA: TGTGCCAGCAGCACCGCACCCATGATATCGGACAGGGGATTCACAGATACGCAGTATTTT. It translates to CASSTAPMISDRGFTDTQYF.

This clonotype was observed many times. The chain couples TRBV12-3 or TRBV12-4 to TRBJ2-7, with TRBD1 matching over 7 bases. The CDR3 runs to 14 residues. V lost 3 bases and J lost 1; bases outside the gene matches: 3. As DNA, the CDR3 is TGTGCCAGCAGTTTGGGGGACAGTTCCTACGAGCAGTACTTC. Its translation is CASSLGDSSYEQYF.

In its sample, this clonotype was seen many times. The junction shows a germline mismatch at one end, possibly a read error. The chain is built from TRBV12-3 or TRBV12-4 and TRBJ1-2, with TRBD1 identical over 7 bases. There are 14 residues in the CDR3. The CDR3 protein is CASSLRGDSRVDSF. DNA for the CDR3: TGTGCCAGCAGTTTAAGAGGGGACAGCCGAGTTGACTCCTTC.

This clonotype has at least ten counts. This chain connects TRBV12-3 or TRBV12-4 to TRBJ1-6, with TRBD1 identical over 10 bases. Trimming cost V 7 bases and J 9 bases; bases outside gene matches: 15. This CDR3 spans 17 amino acids. As DNA, the CDR3 is TGTGCCAGCACCTCGGGACAGGGGCGCCGATTTGGTTCACCCCTCCACTTT. Translating it yields CASTSGQGRRFGSPLHF.

This clonotype showed up many times. V usage is TRBV2 and J usage is TRBJ1-1; possible D gene TRBD1, 5 bases. This CDR3 has 12 residues. Trimming stripped 5 bases from V and 10 bases from J, with 14 bases between. Germline V CDR1 and CDR2: SNHLY, FYNNEI. The CDR3 is CASSIRTQGAFF. CDR3 coding DNA: TGTGCCAGCAGTATCCGGACTCAGGGAGCTTTCTTT. The variable domain in full, with the rest retrieved from reference TRBV2 and TRBJ1-1, is EPEVTQTPSHQVTQMGQEVILRCVPISNHLYFYWYRQILGQKVEFLVSFYNNEISEKSEIFDDQFSVERPDGSNFTLKIRSTKLEDSAMYFCASSIRTQGAFFGQGTRLTVV.

This clonotype was seen repeatedly, ten times or more. This rearrangement joins TRBV7-2 to TRBJ2-5; TRBD2 might be the D (5 bases). The V gene's germline CDR1 is SGHTA and CDR2 FQGNSA. The CDR3 covers 14 residues. Trimming stripped 0 bases from V and 5 bases from J, with 10 bases between. DNA of the CDR3: TGTGCCAGCAGCTTAGCTCCCCGAGGGGAGACCCAGTACTTC. As protein: CASSLAPRGETQYF.

The chain is built from TRBV4-2 and TRBJ1-5; 8 bases fit TRBD1. After removal of 3 bases from V and 7 bases from J, the junction contained 5 bases not matched to a gene. The germline V gene has CDR1 LGHNA and CDR2 YNFKEQ. CDR3 length: 14 residues. The CDR3 loop reads CASSHPTGDQPQHF. The DNA for the CDR3 is TGTGCCAGCAGCCACCCGACAGGGGACCAGCCCCAGCATTTT.

In its sample, this clonotype was seen many times. The J gene is TRBJ1-2, the V gene TRBV5-4, with a possible D match to TRBD1 (5 bases). The CDR3 sequence is 17 residues long. Deletions cut 4 bases from V and 4 bases from J, with 23 bases between. Germline-derived CDR1 and CDR2 are SGHNT and YYREEE (reference sequence). CDR3 in amino acids: CASSPAEPGTAIYGYTF. As DNA, the CDR3 is TGTGCCAGCAGCCCCGCAGAACCCGGGACGGCGATCTATGGCTACACCTTC.

This clonotype was seen ten or more times. The V and J genes are TRBV7-9 and TRBJ2-1; 10 positions match TRBD2. Germline assignment: CDR1 SEHNR and CDR2 FQNEAQ (reference sequence). This CDR3 is built from 18 residues. V lost 4 bases, J lost 0 bases, and 9 bases stayed unmatched. The CDR3 reads CASSSPTSGDSSYNEQFF. The CDR3 coding sequence is TGTGCCAGCAGCTCACCAACTAGCGGGGATTCCTCCTACAATGAGCAGTTCTTC.

This clonotype was detected ten times or more. The rearrangement uses TRBV7-9 and TRBJ1-2; 11 bases fit TRBD1. The CDR3 has 15 amino acids. Germline CDR1 and CDR2: SEHNR and FQNEAQ (reference sequence). The trim removed 4 bases at V and 2 bases at J, leaving 3 bases unmatched. The CDR3 region is CASSSRDRGNYGYTF. The CDR3 DNA reads TGTGCCAGCAGCTCCCGGGACAGGGGGAACTATGGCTACACCTTC. Full variable domain (missing parts from reference TRBV7-9 and TRBJ1-2): DTGVSQNPRHKITKRGQNVTFRCDPISEHNRLYWYRQTLGQGPEFLTYFQNEAQLEKSRLLSDRFSAERPKGSFSTLEIQRTEQGDSAMYLCASSSRDRGNYGYTFGSGTRLTVV.

This clonotype was counted only a few times. V gene TRBV6-5 combines with J gene TRBJ2-7, with D perhaps matching TRBD1 or TRBD2 (5 bases each). Germline V gene lookup returns CDR1 MNHEY and CDR2 SVGAGI. V was trimmed by 8 bases and J by 5 bases, leaving 22 bases between them. The CDR3 has 15 residues. The CDR3 loop reads CASSRGSTNLNEQYF. Written as DNA, the CDR3 is TGTGCCAGCTCCCGGGGCAGCACTAACCTGAACGAGCAGTACTTC.